Each of the 16 T cell receptor beta chains below was sequenced from the same sample in a study of control samples from healthy donors and cancer patients. The table came from immunoSEQ multiplex PCR; TCRdb's copy has only in-frame clones and leaves some out. The top ten clones hold under 12% of a sample with 98,000 or so clones, around 80% of them seen once. Sequencing used blood. Every receptor here comes from a woman aged 25 to 39 in good health.

A few counts support this clone. The chain has TRBV2 and TRBJ1-5, with D possibly TRBD1 on 6 matching bases. V was pared by 3 bases and J by 2 bases, with 11 bases between. Per germline, CDR1 SNHLY and CDR2 FYNNEI. The CDR3 covers 15 residues. Written as DNA, the CDR3 is TGTGCCAGCAGTGATATGGGGGCGCGCAATCAGCCCCAGCATTTT. This sequence encodes CASSDMGARNQPQHF.

The count of this clone is one. This chain connects TRBV4-2 to TRBJ2-7; D is unclear. CDR1 and CDR2 (germline): LGHNA, YNFKEQ. The V gene lost 0 bases and the J gene lost 3 bases, with 6 bases spanning the gap. The CDR3 runs to 13 residues. The CDR3 loop reads CASSQDSVYEQYF. CDR3 nucleotides: TGTGCCAGCAGCCAAGATTCGGTCTACGAGCAGTACTTC.

This clone came up once. The V call is TRBV19, the J call TRBJ2-3; no clear D gene. This CDR3 region has 15 residues. Trimming took 1 base from V and 3 from J, leaving 11 bases between them. Germline V gene data show CDR1 as LNHDA and CDR2 as SQIVND (reference sequence). The CDR3 region is CASSIGGFRTDTQYF. In DNA form, the CDR3 reads TGTGCCAGTAGTATAGGGGGTTTTCGGACAGATACGCAGTATTTT.

The chain employs TRBV6-5 and TRBJ2-3, with TRBD1 identical over 8 bases. J lost 6 bases, V lost 6 bases, and 8 bases had no gene match. This CDR3 has 14 residues. The V gene's germline CDR1 is MNHEY and CDR2 SVGAGI. CDR3 sequence (DNA): TGTGCCAGCAGAGACAGGGGATTCGCGGATACGCAGTATTTT. Translated: CASRDRGFADTQYF.

This chain uses TRBV11-3 with TRBJ2-5; TRBD1 matches at 7 bases. The CDR3 totals 15 residues. Looked up from germline, CDR1 is SGHNT and CDR2 is YENEEA. Trimming removed 4 bases from V and 5 bases from J; junction bases left unmatched: 10. The CDR3 reads CASSSRGTPGETQYF. The DNA of the CDR3 is TGTGCCAGCAGCTCCAGGGGGACACCCGGGGAGACCCAGTACTTC.

The rearrangement joins TRBV2 to TRBJ1-1, with D uncertain. V lost 2 bases, J lost 4 bases, and 11 bases lay in between. Germline V gene data show CDR1 as SNHLY and CDR2 as FYNNEI. The CDR3 length is 14 residues. The CDR3 DNA is TGTGCCAGCAGTGAAATCCCGGGTAGCACTGAAGCTTTCTTT. This codes for CASSEIPGSTEAFF.

This clone was counted only a few times. The gene calls are TRBV15 and TRBJ2-3; possibly TRBD2 for D (6 bases). The germline V gene encodes CDR1 LNHNV and CDR2 YYDKDF (reference sequence). V lost 1 base to trimming and J lost 3 bases, with 17 bases between them. This CDR3 is built from 17 residues. The CDR3 sequence is CATSRGRAGITTDTQYF. For the CDR3, the DNA is TGTGCCACCAGCAGAGGAAGGGCGGGGATCACGACAGATACGCAGTATTTT. The full variable domain, in which reference TRBV15 and TRBJ2-3 provide the parts outside the CDR3, is DAMVIQNPRYQVTQFGKPVTLSCSQTLNHNVMYWYQQKSSQAPKLLFHYYDKDFNNEADTPDNFQSRRPNTSFCFLDIRSPGLGDTAMYLCATSRGRAGITTDTQYFGPGTRLTVL.

This sequence joins TRBV2 and TRBJ2-5; D perhaps matches TRBD2 (7 bases). This CDR3 is built from 16 residues. From germline, CDR1 is SNHLY and CDR2 FYNNEI. With 3 bases removed from V and 10 bases from J, the gap between germline ends came to 24 bases. The CDR3 region has the DNA TGTGCCAGCAGTGAGGGAGGGGACAACGCCTTTGGGGACCAGTACTTC. Protein sequence: CASSEGGDNAFGDQYF. Filled out from reference TRBV2 and TRBJ2-5, the complete variable domain reads EPEVTQTPSHQVTQMGQEVILRCVPISNHLYFYWYRQILGQKVEFLVSFYNNEISEKSEIFDDQFSVERPDGSNFTLKIRSTKLEDSAMYFCASSEGGDNAFGDQYFGPGTRLLVL.

This clone occurred once. This chain uses TRBV4-1 with TRBJ2-1; D is unclear. The CDR3 length is 14 residues. Germline V gene sequence: CDR1 MGHRA, CDR2 YSYEKL. Trimming took off 3 bases at V and 8 bases at J, with 14 bases between the two ends. The CDR3 sequence: CASSHGPPVDEQFF. The CDR3 coding sequence is TGCGCCAGCAGCCATGGACCCCCTGTGGATGAGCAGTTCTTC.

The chain uses TRBV19 and TRBJ1-5, with 7 bases identical to TRBD1. Germline values: CDR1 LNHDA, CDR2 SQIVND (reference sequence). The CDR3 consists of 15 residues. The V and J ends lost 5 bases and 3 bases, in that order; junction bases with no gene match: 7. For the CDR3, the DNA is TGTGCCAGTAGTTTGATCGACAGGGCCAATCAGCCCCAGCATTTT. Translated: CASSLIDRANQPQHF.

The chain uses TRBV15 and TRBJ1-4, with 9 bases that match TRBD1. Germline V CDR1 and CDR2: LNHNV, YYDKDF (reference sequence). V trimming: 1 base; J trimming: 8 bases; junction bases outside the gene matches: 5. CDR3 length: 15 amino acids. CDR3 nucleotide sequence: TGTGCCACCAGCAGAGGCACAGGGGGCCGGGAAAAACTGTTTTTT. Translation: CATSRGTGGREKLFF.

The J gene is TRBJ2-2, the V gene TRBV5-4; 10 nucleotides align to TRBD2. Germline assignment: CDR1 SGHNT and CDR2 YYREEE (reference sequence). Unmatched junction bases numbered 4, after V lost 3 bases and J lost 2 bases. This CDR3 has 16 residues. The CDR3 is CASSSSGGGNTGELFF. The CDR3 DNA is TGTGCCAGCAGCTCTAGCGGGGGCGGAAACACCGGGGAGCTGTTTTTT.

The chain uses TRBV18 and TRBJ2-7; tentatively, D is TRBD1 (6 bases). V shed 3 bases and J shed 1 base, with 19 bases lying between them. The CDR3 spans 17 residues. Germline CDR1 KGHSH, CDR2 LQKENI. In nucleotides, the CDR3 is TGTGCCAGCTCACCCACTCTCGGACAGCCCTCTTCCTACGAGCAGTACTTC. Its translation: CASSPTLGQPSSYEQYF.

A single count supports this clone. The V gene is TRBV11-2, the J gene TRBJ1-3, with unresolved D. This CDR3 comprises 15 residues. CDR1 SGHAT and CDR2 FQNNGV come from the germline V gene. The V end was cut by 1 base, the J end by 0 bases, with 7 bases between. This CDR3 reads CASSLAEDSGNTIYF. DNA of the CDR3: TGTGCCAGCAGCTTAGCCGAGGACTCTGGAAACACCATATATTTT.

V and J are TRBV6-6 and TRBJ2-7; possibly TRBD1 for D (5 bases). CDR3 size: 13 residues. The germline gives CDR1 MNHNY, CDR2 SVGAGI (reference sequence). V was clipped by 7 bases and J by 3 bases, with 13 bases between them. The CDR3 region is CASTPRTLYEQYF. The CDR3 DNA is TGTGCCAGCACCCCCCGGACACTCTACGAGCAGTACTTC.

The chain links TRBV9 to TRBJ1-3; D is unclear. The germline V and J ends were trimmed by 4 bases and 0 bases, with 14 bases remaining between them. The CDR3 is 16 amino acids. Germline V gene lookup returns CDR1 SGDLS and CDR2 YYNGEE. The CDR3 loop reads CASSLDRESSGNTIYF. CDR3 nucleotide sequence: TGTGCCAGCAGCCTCGATCGGGAGAGCTCTGGAAACACCATATATTTT.